This T cell receptor beta chain comes out of a study of metastatic and nonmetastatic thyroid tumors. For the study at large: Repertoires of blood and of tissue (tumor or nodule) from malignant and benign thyroid patients were compared. Study-wide results and limits: Reportedly, malignant thyroid tumors had significantly higher TCR beta diversity than benign nodules, in blood and tumor.

TCRdb reanalyzed the PCR reads with MiXCR. Of about 4,300 clones listed, 30% to 35% were seen once; the top ten hold around 30%. This clone was observed a single time. What it binds is not known. The germline CDR1 and CDR2 sequences are MGHRA and YSYEKL. Trimming took 1 base from V and 1 from J; bases not matched to a gene: 6. The CDR3 spans 17 residues. Ahead of thyroid surgery, no patient had received treatment of any kind. The sequencing sample was made of adjacent normal tissue. The rearrangement links TRBV4-1 to TRBJ2-7, with TRBD1 matching over 11 bases. This TCR derives from a female donor with papillary thyroid cancer or a benign thyroid nodule (not recorded which). Some clones in this sample may be carry-over from other donors' samples. CDR3 nucleotides: TGCGCCAGCAGCCAAGCGCGCGGGACAGGGGGGTCCTACGAGCAGTACTTC. Protein sequence: CASSQARGTGGSYEQYF.